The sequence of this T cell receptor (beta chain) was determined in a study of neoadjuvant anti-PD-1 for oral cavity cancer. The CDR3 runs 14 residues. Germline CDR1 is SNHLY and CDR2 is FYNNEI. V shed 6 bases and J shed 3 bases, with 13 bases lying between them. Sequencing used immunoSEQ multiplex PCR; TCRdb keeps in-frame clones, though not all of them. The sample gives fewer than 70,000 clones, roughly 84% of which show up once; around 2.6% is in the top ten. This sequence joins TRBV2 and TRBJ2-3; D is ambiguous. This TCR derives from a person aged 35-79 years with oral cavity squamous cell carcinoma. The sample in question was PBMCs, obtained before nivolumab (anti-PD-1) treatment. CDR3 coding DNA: TGTGCCAGCAGCCCCCAGTCCCATACAGATACGCAGTATTTT. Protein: CASSPQSHTDTQYF.